Presented here are 24 T cell receptor beta chains from one specimen sequenced in a study of T-cell reconstitution after alpha-beta-depleted transplantation in children. During its preparation, the TCRbeta library received unique molecular identifiers. TCRdb analysed the PCR reads with MiXCR anew, one entry per CDR3 protein. In the table there are about 300,000 distinct CDR3 sequences, about a tenth of which are singletons. The specimen comprised PBMCs, sampled before TCRalphabeta/CD19-depleted stem cell transplant. The receptors were sampled from a boy under three years old with acute myeloid leukemia, due to receive a stem cell transplant.

Turning to this clonotype: Since a much larger clone is just one base distant, this may be a read error. This chain links TRBV6-5 with TRBJ1-4; D unresolved. V lost 2 bases, J lost 9 bases, and 7 bases lay in between. The CDR3 is made up of 12 amino acids. CDR1 and CDR2 from the germline V gene are MNHEY and SVGAGI. CDR3 sequence (DNA): TGTGCCAGCAGTTACGCGGGGAAAAAACTGTTTTTT. It translates to CASSYAGKKLFF.

This clonotype occurred many times. This rearrangement joins TRBV7-8 to TRBJ2-3, with 8 positions matching TRBD2. Trimming cost V 3 bases and J 4 bases; bases outside gene matches: 6. The CDR3 runs to 15 residues. CDR1 and CDR2 from the germline V gene are SGHVS and FQNEAQ. This CDR3 reads CASSFERGRADTQYF. The CDR3 nucleotides read TGTGCCAGCAGCTTCGAGCGGGGGCGTGCAGATACGCAGTATTTT.

The sample holds many counts of this clonotype. The rearrangement uses TRBV12-3 or TRBV12-4 and TRBJ2-3; D gene uncertain. V was clipped by 5 bases and J by 14 bases, with 8 bases between them. This CDR3 contains 9 residues. CDR3 protein: CASSPPLYF. The CDR3 DNA sequence: TGTGCCAGCAGTCCCCCGTTGTATTTT.

This clonotype was observed many times. This chain connects TRBV29-1 to TRBJ1-1, with D perhaps matching TRBD1 (6 bases). V was clipped by 7 bases and J by 7 bases, with 13 bases between them. This CDR3 comprises 11 residues. CDR1 SQVTM and CDR2 ANQGSEA come from the germline V gene. The CDR3 DNA follows: TGCAGCGGTAGCGGGACAAATGAAGCTTTCTTT. As protein: CSGSGTNEAFF.

V usage is TRBV20-1 and J usage is TRBJ2-5, with D possibly being TRBD2 (5 bases). Germline lookup yields CDR1 DFQATT and CDR2 SNEGSKA (reference sequence). The CDR3 spans 12 residues. V shed 4 bases and J shed 1 base, with 7 bases lying between them. This CDR3 is CSANSGQETQYF. The CDR3, as DNA: TGCAGTGCTAACAGCGGCCAAGAGACCCAGTACTTC.

This clonotype has a count of ten or more. V and J are TRBV4-3 and TRBJ2-1; 9 bases agree with TRBD1. The CDR3 totals 14 residues. V shed 4 bases and J 8 bases; nucleotides not matched to a gene: 6. CDR1 is LGHNA, CDR2 YSLEER, per germline. The CDR3 DNA sequence: TGCGCCAGCAGCCGCCCGGGACAGGGAGATGAGCAGTTCTTC. This sequence encodes CASSRPGQGDEQFF.

The chain has TRBV21-1 and TRBJ2-7; the listed D gene, TRBD1, was not tested against the DNA. TRBV21-1 is an annotated pseudogene. This CDR3 is built from 13 residues. CDR3 sequence: CASSNRGSYEQYF. Written as DNA, the CDR3 is TGTGCCAGCAGCAACCGGGGGTCCTACGAGCAGTACTTC.

Regarding this clonotype: A single base separates this from a much larger clone, so it may be a read error. This chain joins TRBV12-3 or TRBV12-4 and TRBJ2-4; D remains ambiguous. Between the trimmed V and J ends, which lost 3 bases and 2 bases, there was a span of 8 bases. The CDR3 has 14 amino acids. The CDR3 nucleotides are TGTGCCAGCAGTTTCATATGGACCAAAAACATTCAGTACTTC. Its protein is CASSFIWTKNIQYF.

This clonotype was counted a few times. CDR3 nucleotides: TGTGCCAGCAGCGTAGAGAGGGACGGGGCGTCCGATACGCAGTATTTT. Protein product: CASSVERDGASDTQYF. The chain has TRBV9 and TRBJ2-3; the D gene could be TRBD1 or TRBD2 (5 bases each). Trimming shortened V by 0 bases and J by 6 bases, and 17 bases separated the two germline ends. The germline gives CDR1 SGDLS, CDR2 YYNGEE. The CDR3 runs 16 residues.

This clonotype has a count of ten or more. V and J are TRBV11-3 and TRBJ1-1, with a tentative D call TRBD1 (5 bases). The germline gives CDR1 SGHNT, CDR2 YENEEA. The CDR3 has 14 residues. The V and J ends lost 3 bases and 4 bases respectively, with 12 bases between them. The CDR3 here is CASSFVGEGTEAFF. The CDR3 DNA sequence: TGTGCCAGCAGCTTTGTAGGGGAGGGCACTGAAGCTTTCTTT.

The J gene is TRBJ1-3, the V gene TRBV2; tentative D call: TRBD1 (5 bases). Trimming cost V 7 bases and J 0 bases, with 13 bases left between them. Germline CDR1 and CDR2: SNHLY and FYNNEI. The CDR3 spans 15 residues. The CDR3 loop reads CASIYRWFSGNTIYF. In nucleotides, the CDR3 is TGTGCCAGCATTTACAGGTGGTTCTCTGGAAACACCATATATTTT. Based on the CDR3 plus reference TRBV2 and TRBJ1-3, the full variable domain is EPEVTQTPSHQVTQMGQEVILRCVPISNHLYFYWYRQILGQKVEFLVSFYNNEISEKSEIFDDQFSVERPDGSNFTLKIRSTKLEDSAMYFCASIYRWFSGNTIYFGEGSWLTVV.

Ten or more counts support this clonotype. This sequence joins TRBV28 and TRBJ2-7; tentatively, D is TRBD1 (5 bases). The CDR3 extends over 12 amino acids. With 5 bases removed from V and 5 bases from J, the gap between germline ends came to 10 bases. Looked up from germline, CDR1 is MDHEN and CDR2 is SYDVKM. Here the CDR3 DNA reads TGTGCCAGCAGTCCCACGACAGACGAGCAGTACTTC. Translation gives CASSPTTDEQYF.

The sample holds many counts of this clonotype. This chain uses TRBV20-1 with TRBJ2-4; 8 nucleotides match TRBD1. The CDR3 sequence is 18 residues long. Germline CDR1 reads DFQATT; CDR2 reads SNEGSKA (reference sequence). After removal of 0 bases from V and 7 bases from J, the junction contained 17 bases not matched to a gene. CDR3 sequence: CSARDRAGGAPKGNIQYF. Here the CDR3 DNA reads TGCAGTGCTAGAGATCGGGCAGGGGGCGCCCCGAAGGGGAACATTCAGTACTTC.

This clonotype has at least ten counts. This chain links TRBV27 with TRBJ1-5, with D maybe TRBD1 (5 bases). The V gene's germline CDR1 is MNHEY and CDR2 SMNVEV (reference sequence). The CDR3 runs to 14 residues. The V and J ends lost 3 bases and 3 bases respectively, with 9 bases between them. CDR3: CASSFVGDNQPQHF. The CDR3 DNA is TGTGCCAGCAGTTTTGTGGGGGACAATCAGCCCCAGCATTTT.

This clonotype was recorded a few times. This rearrangement joins TRBV24-1 to TRBJ1-5, with D perhaps TRBD1 (5 bases). Germline V lookup: CDR1 KGHDR, CDR2 SFDVKD. The CDR3 has 18 residues. V lost 3 bases and J 4 bases, leaving 21 bases between the germline ends. CDR3 region: CATSDSRQGTMENQPQHF. CDR3 DNA sequence: TGTGCCACCAGTGATAGTAGGCAGGGAACAATGGAGAATCAGCCCCAGCATTTT.

This clonotype was detected ten times or more. The chain couples TRBV10-3 to TRBJ2-5; tentative D call: TRBD2 (7 bases). The CDR3 consists of 15 residues. Germline values: CDR1 ENHRY, CDR2 SYGVKD. The V and J ends lost 8 bases and 4 bases respectively, with 20 bases between them. The CDR3 DNA follows: TGTGCCATCGCTCCCGGGACATGGGGGGGAGAGACCCAGTACTTC. It yields the protein CAIAPGTWGGETQYF.

This clonotype was found many times. The gene calls are TRBV5-4 and TRBJ1-5; TRBD1 is a possible D gene (5 bases). The CDR3 consists of 13 residues. Germline lookup yields CDR1 SGHNT and CDR2 YYREEE (reference sequence). Deletions cut 1 base from V and 6 bases from J, with 8 bases between. In nucleotides, the CDR3 is TGTGCCAGCAGCTTGTGGGGGGGTCAGCCCCAGCATTTT. This sequence encodes CASSLWGGQPQHF.

As for this clonotype: This may stem from a read error, because a much larger clone lies one nucleotide away. This chain links TRBV5-1 with TRBJ2-7; unclear D gene. Per the germline V gene, CDR1 is SGHRS and CDR2 is YFSETQ. The CDR3 has 14 residues. CDR3 bases: TGCGCCAGCAGCTTCCGTGGGGTCGGCTACGAGCAGAACTTC. It encodes CASSFRGVGYEQNF.

The table lists this clonotype with many counts. J is TRBJ1-2 and V is TRBV4-3, with D unclear. Trimming removed 2 bases at V and 8 bases at J, with 15 bases between. CDR1 and CDR2 (germline): LGHNA, YSLEER. This CDR3 has 14 residues. CDR3 residues: CASSQRGRIGGYTF. The CDR3 DNA sequence: TGCGCCAGCAGCCAAAGAGGACGGATCGGGGGCTACACCTTC.

The chain has TRBV6-1 and TRBJ2-1; TRBD2 aligns across 10 bases. Germline values: CDR1 MNHNS, CDR2 SASEGT. The CDR3 contains 15 residues. The V and J ends lost 1 base and 6 bases, in that order; junction bases with no gene match: 3. The CDR3 region is CASSEVSGGANEQFF. Written as DNA, the CDR3 is TGTGCCAGCAGTGAAGTAAGCGGGGGGGCCAATGAGCAGTTCTTC.

This clonotype was picked up many times. The chain combines TRBV7-6 with TRBJ2-1, with D possibly being TRBD1 or TRBD2 (5 bases each). The length of the CDR3 is 15 residues. V lost 5 bases, J lost 4 bases, and 15 bases lay in between. The germline V gene has CDR1 SGHVS and CDR2 FNYEAQ. Here the CDR3 DNA reads TGTGCCAGCAGCCTATCCGGGACGGGGTACAATGAGCAGTTCTTC. It yields the protein CASSLSGTGYNEQFF.

There are a few counts of this clonotype. The CDR3 DNA follows: TGTGCCAGCAGCTTGAAACTAGCGGGAGGGCCCTACAATGAGCAGTTCTTC. Translated, it gives CASSLKLAGGPYNEQFF. The rearrangement uses TRBV5-8 and TRBJ2-1; 13 bases agree with TRBD2. The CDR3 is 17 amino acids. The trim removed 1 base at V and 2 bases at J, leaving 3 bases unmatched. Germline values: CDR1 SGHTS, CDR2 YDEGEE. Complete variable domain (other parts from reference TRBV5-8 and TRBJ2-1): EAGVTQSPTHLIKTRGQQATLRCSPISGHTSVYWYQQALGLGLQFLLWYDEGEERNRGNFPPRFSGRQFPNYSSELNVNALELEDSALYLCASSLKLAGGPYNEQFFGPGTRLTVL.

This clonotype has ten or more counts. The V call is TRBV25-1, the J call TRBJ1-6, with 8 bases identical to TRBD1. The CDR3 runs to 16 residues. Losses at the gene ends were 6 bases for V and 6 bases for J; bases not matched to a gene: 10. Germline CDR1 MGHDK, CDR2 SYGVNS. The CDR3 reads CASSPATGALNSPLHF. In DNA form, the CDR3 reads TGTGCCAGCAGCCCCGCGACAGGGGCGCTTAATTCACCCCTCCACTTT.

This clonotype was found many times. As DNA, the CDR3 is TGTGCCAGCAGACTCTGGCTGGAGACTGAAGCTTTCTTT. Amino acid sequence: CASRLWLETEAFF. The chain joins TRBV28 to TRBJ1-1; no reliable D call. CDR1 is MDHEN, CDR2 SYDVKM, per germline. There are 13 residues in the CDR3. Trimming pared 6 bases from V and 5 bases from J, leaving 13 bases between. The variable domain in full, completed from reference TRBV28 and TRBJ1-1, reads DVKVTQSSRYLVKRTGEKVFLECVQDMDHENMFWYRQDPGLGLRLIYFSYDVKMKEKGDIPEGYSVSREKKERFSLILESASTNQTSMYLCASRLWLETEAFFGQGTRLTVV.